The present TCR beta chain was sequenced within a study of identical twins. Whole-study results and caveats: Memory repertoires showed no such pattern, whereas abundant cord blood beta clonotypes carried fewer insertions. Out-of-frame alpha sequences common to twins were enriched for low generation probability. A partial confounding effect on zero-insertion analyses could come from invariant MAIT and iNKT cells.

The sample holds one count of this clonotype. Antigen: not known. Template switching added a universal primer binding site, and final cDNA carried unique molecular identifiers. TCRdb reanalysed the 5' RACE reads using MiXCR and keeps one entry per CDR3 protein. The table records 1.5 million to 2 million distinct CDR3 sequences, 25% to 35% of them present only once. Sequencing was done on a sample of cord blood. The TCR sequence derives from a newborn girl in good health.

CDR3 amino acids: CASSPRPTSTYSYNEQYF. CDR3 nucleotides: TGTGCCAGCTCACCACGGCCGACTAGCACTTACTCCTACAATGAGCAGTACTTC. The chain recombines TRBV18 with TRBJ2-1; TRBD2 agrees at 7 bases. The J call may be faulty, since TRBJ2-7 better matches the DNA end. From germline, CDR1 is KGHSH and CDR2 LQKENI. The CDR3 has 18 amino acids.